The 32 T cell receptor beta chains presented below share a single source sample, sequenced in a study of STAT3 mutations in large granular lymphocyte leukemia. Study observations and caveats: Every T-cell large granular lymphocyte leukemia patient had at least one immunodominant TCR beta clonotype.

Method: immunoSEQ multiplex PCR; TCRdb's copy keeps in-frame clones and lacks some. Of about 6,600 clones listed, roughly 59% were seen once; the top ten hold 76%. No antigen is known for these receptors. The material sequenced was peripheral blood mononuclear cells. These receptors originate from a boy younger than 18 with T-cell large granular lymphocyte leukemia. Some clones in this sample may be carry-over from other donors' samples.

CDR3 DNA: TGTGCCAGCAGTTACGTCGGACAGGGTAACCACGAGCAGTACTTC. Translation gives CASSYVGQGNHEQYF. The chain links TRBV6-5 to TRBJ2-7, with TRBD1 matching over 8 bases. The ends lost 2 bases at V and 5 bases at J; junction bases unmatched: 8. The CDR3 runs to 15 residues. Germline CDR1 and CDR2: MNHEY and SVGAGI.

V and J are TRBV29-1 and TRBJ1-2, with D perhaps matching TRBD1 (5 bases). Trimming shortened V by 3 bases and J by 6 bases, and 17 bases separated the two germline ends. The CDR3 extends over 14 amino acids. Germline V CDR1 and CDR2: SQVTM, ANQGSEA. The CDR3 DNA reads as TGCAGCGTTGAGGGCGGGGCGAGTTCGGATGGCTACACCTTC. Translation gives CSVEGGASSDGYTF.

This clone showed up just a few times. V is TRBV4-1 and J is TRBJ2-7, with 10 bases lining up with TRBD2. V lost 5 bases to trimming and J lost 6 bases; unmatched junction nucleotides: 7. Germline loops: CDR1 MGHRA, CDR2 YSYEKL. The CDR3 totals 14 residues. CDR3 sequence reads: CASSSPSGSLEQYF. As DNA, the CDR3 is TGCGCCAGCAGCTCCCCTAGCGGGAGTCTCGAGCAGTACTTC.

The V gene is TRBV6-6, the J gene TRBJ2-7, with D possibly matching TRBD2 (5 bases). Trimming removed 7 bases at V and 3 bases at J, with 19 bases between. This CDR3 spans 15 amino acids. The germline CDR1 and CDR2 sequences are MNHNY and SVGAGI (reference sequence). CDR3 amino acids: CASTTPGLGSYEQYF. CDR3 sequence (DNA): TGTGCCAGCACGACCCCAGGACTTGGGAGCTACGAGCAGTACTTC.

The chain recombines TRBV29-1 with TRBJ2-7, with 8 bases lining up with TRBD2. This CDR3 is 15 amino acids long. The germline V gene has CDR1 SQVTM and CDR2 ANQGSEA. V trimming: 7 bases; J trimming: 3 bases; junction bases outside the gene matches: 14. The chain's CDR3 is CSGKAGVGKSYEQYF. CDR3 DNA: TGCAGCGGAAAAGCGGGGGTGGGAAAAAGCTACGAGCAGTACTTC.

J is TRBJ1-5 and V is TRBV18; no firm D call. V was trimmed by 2 bases and J by 0 bases, leaving 8 bases between them. CDR1 is KGHSH and CDR2 is LQKENI in the germline V gene. The CDR3 length is 15 residues. The CDR3 bases are TGTGCCAGCTCACCAGCGAGTGGTAGCAATCAGCCCCAGCATTTT. Its protein product is CASSPASGSNQPQHF.

This clone has a single count. The chain carries TRBV7-9 and TRBJ2-7, with D tentatively TRBD2 (6 bases). The germline gives CDR1 SEHNR, CDR2 FQNEAQ (reference sequence). V lost 3 bases, J lost 7 bases, and 13 bases lay in between. The CDR3 spans 13 residues. This CDR3 is CASSFSGAGEQYF. The CDR3 DNA sequence: TGTGCCAGCAGCTTCTCGGGTGCGGGGGAGCAGTACTTC.

This clone has more than one count but fewer than ten. The J gene is TRBJ2-3, the V gene TRBV14; D possibly uses TRBD1 or TRBD2 (5 bases each). V was clipped by 3 bases and J by 11 bases, with 15 bases between them. The CDR3 runs 13 residues. Germline-derived CDR1 and CDR2 are SGHDN and FVKESK. CDR3: CASSQGDPKMQYF. The CDR3 region has the DNA TGTGCCAGCAGCCAGGGGGACCCAAAGATGCAGTATTTT.

This clone was seen once. The chain links TRBV5-4 to TRBJ2-5; 8 bases fit TRBD2. The CDR3 is 16 amino acids. The junction had 9 bases not matched to a gene; V was cut back by 0 bases and J by 5 bases. Germline V gives CDR1 SGHNT, CDR2 YYREEE (reference sequence). CDR3 sequence reads: CASSLDLPAGGETQYF. The CDR3 coding sequence is TGTGCCAGCAGCTTGGACCTACCTGCGGGAGGCGAGACCCAGTACTTC.

The chain uses TRBV30 and TRBJ1-5, with TRBD1 as a possible D gene (5 bases). V was trimmed by 8 bases and J by 5 bases, leaving 19 bases between them. The CDR3 is 14 amino acids. Per the germline V gene, CDR1 is GTSNPN and CDR2 is SVGIG (reference sequence). Here the CDR3 reads CAHSRGEVHQPQHF. CDR3 nucleotides: TGTGCCCACTCCAGAGGGGAGGTTCATCAGCCCCAGCATTTT.

The chain uses TRBV7-9 and TRBJ2-1; D is possibly TRBD2 (6 bases). Per germline, CDR1 SEHNR and CDR2 FQNEAQ (reference sequence). The CDR3 length is 14 residues. V lost 1 base to trimming and J lost 2 bases, with 6 bases between them. CDR3 nucleotides: TGTGCCAGCAGCTTAGGACTAGCCTACAATGAGCAGTTCTTC. Protein product: CASSLGLAYNEQFF. Complete variable domain (other parts from reference TRBV7-9 and TRBJ2-1): DTGVSQNPRHKITKRGQNVTFRCDPISEHNRLYWYRQTLGQGPEFLTYFQNEAQLEKSRLLSDRFSAERPKGSFSTLEIQRTEQGDSAMYLCASSLGLAYNEQFFGPGTRLTVL.

The CDR3 sequence: CASRRDRGDNSPLHF. Here the CDR3 DNA reads TGCGCCAGCAGACGGGACAGGGGGGATAATTCACCCCTCCACTTT. This chain joins TRBV4-3 and TRBJ1-6, with TRBD1 matching 11 bases. Germline-derived CDR1 and CDR2 are LGHNA and YSLEER. Trimming at V came to 6 bases and at J to 5 bases, leaving 3 bases not matched to a gene. The CDR3 loop spans 15 amino acids.

This clone occurred a few times. CDR3 amino acids: CASSPPVGTYEQYF. The DNA of the CDR3 is TGTGCCAGCAGCCCACCGGTGGGGACCTACGAGCAGTACTTC. The chain carries TRBV13 and TRBJ2-7; D ambiguous. Trimming took off 5 bases at V and 2 bases at J, with 13 bases between the two ends. The germline CDR1 and CDR2 sequences are PRHDT and FYEKMQ (reference sequence). The CDR3 consists of 14 residues.

Only a few counts were recorded for this clone. This rearrangement joins TRBV5-4 to TRBJ1-6, with D possibly being TRBD1 (6 bases). Germline loops: CDR1 SGHNT, CDR2 YYREEE (reference sequence). CDR3 size: 15 residues. V was cut by 0 bases and J by 2 bases, with 6 bases left in between. In DNA, the CDR3 is TGTGCCAGCAGCTTGGAGGGGGCCTATAATTCACCCCTCCACTTT. It yields the protein CASSLEGAYNSPLHF.

The sample holds a few counts of this clone. The gene calls are TRBV6-5 and TRBJ1-2, with TRBD1 matching 8 bases. V gave up 10 bases and J gave up 4 bases; unmatched junction bases: 8. Germline CDR1 reads MNHEY; CDR2 reads SVGAGI. The CDR3 spans 13 residues. The CDR3 region is CATIPGGGYGYTF. CDR3 nucleotides: TGTGCCACCATTCCAGGGGGCGGCTATGGCTACACCTTC.

In its sample, this clone was seen a few times. The gene calls are TRBV7-9 and TRBJ2-1; D is possibly TRBD2 (5 bases). Germline values: CDR1 SEHNR, CDR2 FQNEAQ (reference sequence). The CDR3 length is 12 residues. V lost 3 bases to trimming and J lost 10 bases, with 10 bases between them. CDR3: CASSFGRAEQFF. CDR3 coding DNA: TGTGCCAGCAGCTTTGGGCGGGCGGAGCAGTTCTTC. The variable domain in full, completed from reference TRBV7-9 and TRBJ2-1, reads DTGVSQNPRHKITKRGQNVTFRCDPISEHNRLYWYRQTLGQGPEFLTYFQNEAQLEKSRLLSDRFSAERPKGSFSTLEIQRTEQGDSAMYLCASSFGRAEQFFGPGTRLTVL.

The chain joins TRBV7-9 to TRBJ2-5, with D tentatively TRBD1 (5 bases). V lost 0 bases, J lost 4 bases, and 9 bases lay in between. The germline gives CDR1 SEHNR, CDR2 FQNEAQ (reference sequence). This CDR3 has 14 residues. CDR3: CASSLAQGGETQYF. In nucleotides, the CDR3 is TGTGCCAGCAGCTTAGCGCAGGGTGGAGAGACCCAGTACTTC.

The chain couples TRBV7-6 to TRBJ2-7; a possible D gene is TRBD2 (5 bases). Germline lookup yields CDR1 SGHVS and CDR2 FNYEAQ. The CDR3 totals 14 residues. The V end was cut by 1 base, the J end by 2 bases, with 9 bases between. CDR3 coding DNA: TGTGCCAGCAGCTTAGACGGGGAAGCCTACGAGCAGTACTTC. Translating it yields CASSLDGEAYEQYF.

The CDR3 region is CASSPRTSGLEGTQYF. Here the CDR3 DNA reads TGTGCCAGCTCACCACGGACTAGCGGTCTTGAAGGGACCCAGTACTTC. This chain uses TRBV18 with TRBJ2-5; 10 bases fit TRBD2. The length of the CDR3 is 16 residues. CDR1 and CDR2 (germline): KGHSH, LQKENI. J lost 7 bases, V lost 1 base, and 9 bases had no gene match. Complete variable domain (other parts from reference TRBV18 and TRBJ2-5): NAGVMQNPRHLVRRRGQEARLRCSPMKGHSHVYWYRQLPEEGLKFMVYLQKENIIDESGMPKERFSAEFPKEGPSILRIQQVVRGDSAAYFCASSPRTSGLEGTQYFGPGTRLLVL.

This clone was seen more than once but under ten times. The chain employs TRBV5-4 and TRBJ2-1; D may be TRBD2 (5 bases). In germline, CDR1 is SGHNT, CDR2 YYREEE (reference sequence). Trimming cost V 0 bases and J 2 bases, with 15 bases left between them. The CDR3 loop spans 17 amino acids. The CDR3: CASSLGAPGFTYNEQFF. The CDR3, as DNA: TGTGCCAGCAGCTTGGGAGCACCGGGATTTACCTACAATGAGCAGTTCTTC.

The chain has TRBV4-2 and TRBJ2-3, with 11 nucleotides matching TRBD2. Germline trimming cut 0 bases from V and 0 bases from J; bases unmatched to any gene: 8. The CDR3 contains 19 residues. Looked up from germline, CDR1 is LGHNA and CDR2 is YNFKEQ. CDR3: CASSQEALAGGRSTDTQYF. The CDR3 DNA reads TGTGCCAGCAGCCAAGAGGCGCTAGCGGGGGGCCGGAGCACAGATACGCAGTATTTT.

The rearrangement joins TRBV30 to TRBJ2-7; the D gene could be TRBD1 or TRBD2 (5 bases each). This CDR3 is 15 amino acids long. The ends were cut back, 4 bases at V and 5 bases at J, with 21 bases in the middle. Germline CDR1 reads GTSNPN; CDR2 reads SVGIG (reference sequence). CDR3 amino acids: CAWTERLGARNEQYF. The CDR3 DNA sequence: TGTGCCTGGACCGAAAGGCTCGGGGCGCGTAACGAGCAGTACTTC.

The chain links TRBV6-5 to TRBJ2-7; tentatively, D is TRBD1 (6 bases). Germline CDR1 is MNHEY and CDR2 is SVGAGI. CDR3 length equals 13 residues. V dropped 0 bases and J dropped 6 bases, with 9 bases sitting between them. The CDR3 here is CASSYSQGLEQYF. Written as DNA, the CDR3 is TGTGCCAGCAGTTACTCGCAGGGGCTCGAGCAGTACTTC.

In its sample, this clone was seen a few times. V and J are TRBV5-1 and TRBJ2-7; D may be TRBD1 (6 bases). V gave up 0 bases and J gave up 5 bases, with 12 bases separating them. CDR1 SGHRS and CDR2 YFSETQ come from the germline V gene. The CDR3 extends over 14 amino acids. The CDR3 DNA reads TGCGCCAGCAGCTTGGCCCCGCAGGGGAACGAGCAGTACTTC. Its protein product is CASSLAPQGNEQYF.

This clone was found a few times. J is TRBJ1-6 and V is TRBV10-3; TRBD1 is a possible D gene (5 bases). CDR1 ENHRY and CDR2 SYGVKD come from the germline V gene. The V and J ends lost 4 bases and 7 bases respectively, with 14 bases between them. CDR3 size: 15 residues. As DNA, the CDR3 is TGTGCCATCAGTGGAGAAGGGACGGGAAATTCACCCCTCCACTTT. Residues: CAISGEGTGNSPLHF.

The J gene is TRBJ1-6, the V gene TRBV18; D gene uncertain. Trimming left V 6 bases short and J 8 bases short, with 17 bases between. CDR3 length: 15 amino acids. Germline V gene lookup returns CDR1 KGHSH and CDR2 LQKENI. This CDR3 is CASSRGGQDYSPLHF. In nucleotides, the CDR3 is TGTGCCAGCTCCCGCGGTGGGCAGGACTATTCACCCCTCCACTTT.

This clone was observed a few times. V gene TRBV29-1 combines with J gene TRBJ1-5; no reliable D call. The CDR3 is made up of 12 amino acids. The germline CDR1 and CDR2 sequences are SQVTM and ANQGSEA. The CDR3 loop reads CSFSDGNQPQHF. The CDR3 nucleotides read TGCAGTTTCTCGGACGGTAATCAGCCCCAGCATTTT.

The V gene is TRBV6-5, the J gene TRBJ2-1; TRBD2 agrees at 8 bases. With 0 bases clipped from V and 4 bases from J, the junction kept 5 bases outside the gene matches. Germline-derived CDR1 and CDR2 are MNHEY and SVGAGI. The CDR3 length is 16 residues. CDR3 DNA: TGTGCCAGCAGTTACTCGAGTGCTAGCGGGTACAATGAGCAGTTCTTC. It specifies CASSYSSASGYNEQFF.

This clone was detected only a few times. This chain connects TRBV12-2 to TRBJ2-3; the D call of TRBD2 is as the table states it, not checked on the DNA. TRBV12-2 is given as a pseudogene. The CDR3 has 12 amino acids. The CDR3 DNA follows: TGTGCCCGGACTAGCGGCACAGATACGCAGTATTTT. This codes for CARTSGTDTQYF.

A few counts support this clone. The chain uses TRBV5-1 and TRBJ2-7, with D unresolved. The CDR3 sequence is 13 residues long. In germline, CDR1 is SGHRS, CDR2 YFSETQ. Trimming cost V 0 bases and J 0 bases, with 4 bases left between them. The CDR3 loop reads CASSLESSYEQYF. The CDR3 nucleotides read TGCGCCAGCAGCTTGGAGAGCTCCTACGAGCAGTACTTC.

The chain carries TRBV5-4 and TRBJ2-5; TRBD2 might be the D (6 bases). This CDR3 spans 15 amino acids. The V gene's germline CDR1 is SGHNT and CDR2 YYREEE (reference sequence). Trimming took 2 bases from V and 1 from J, leaving 12 bases between them. CDR3 sequence reads: CASSFSGSPQETQYF. DNA of the CDR3: TGTGCCAGCAGCTTTTCCGGGAGCCCCCAAGAGACCCAGTACTTC.

V gene TRBV29-1 combines with J gene TRBJ2-7; unclear D gene. Germline-derived CDR1 and CDR2 are SQVTM and ANQGSEA. Trimming stripped 4 bases from V and 3 bases from J, with 7 bases between. The CDR3 runs to 11 residues. CDR3 in amino acids: CSVVRNYEQYF. CDR3 bases: TGCAGCGTTGTGCGGAACTACGAGCAGTACTTC.